This T cell receptor (beta chain) was identified during a study of cytomegalovirus exposure and HLA in healthy donors. Germline CDR1 is MRHNA and CDR2 is SNTAGT. The CDR3 sequence is 15 residues long. V was trimmed by 3 bases and J by 1 base, leaving 13 bases between them. Clones were read by immunoSEQ multiplex PCR, and TCRdb kept only the in-frame ones, dropping some. The table shows 150,000 to 200,000 clones, with over 65% occurring only once. The chain uses TRBV6-4 and TRBJ2-7; weak D call: TRBD2 (6 bases). Specimen: PBMCs. This TCR was sampled from a man younger than 35 in good health and CMV-seropositive. The DNA of the CDR3 is TGTGCCAGCAGTGAAAGCGTTGGGGGGTCCTACGAGCAGTACTTC. It codes for CASSESVGGSYEQYF.